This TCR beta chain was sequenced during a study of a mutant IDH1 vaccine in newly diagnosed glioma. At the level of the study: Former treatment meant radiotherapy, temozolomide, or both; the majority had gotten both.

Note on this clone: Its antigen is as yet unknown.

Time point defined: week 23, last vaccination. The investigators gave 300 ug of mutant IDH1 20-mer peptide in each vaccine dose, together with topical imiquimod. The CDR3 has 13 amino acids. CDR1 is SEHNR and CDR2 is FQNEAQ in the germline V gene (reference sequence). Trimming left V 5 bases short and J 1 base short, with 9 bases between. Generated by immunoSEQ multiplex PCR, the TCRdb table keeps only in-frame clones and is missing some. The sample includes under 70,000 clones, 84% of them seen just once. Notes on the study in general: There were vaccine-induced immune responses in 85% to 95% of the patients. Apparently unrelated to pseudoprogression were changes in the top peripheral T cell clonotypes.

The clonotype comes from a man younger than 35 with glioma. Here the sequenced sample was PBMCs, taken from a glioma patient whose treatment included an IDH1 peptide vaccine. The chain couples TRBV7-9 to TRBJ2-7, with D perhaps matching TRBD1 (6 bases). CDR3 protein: CASSVDSSYEQYF. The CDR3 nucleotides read TGTGCCAGCAGCGTGGACAGTTCCTACGAGCAGTACTTC. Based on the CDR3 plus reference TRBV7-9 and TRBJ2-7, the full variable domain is DTGVSQNPRHKITKRGQNVTFRCDPISEHNRLYWYRQTLGQGPEFLTYFQNEAQLEKSRLLSDRFSAERPKGSFSTLEIQRTEQGDSAMYLCASSVDSSYEQYFGPGTRLTVT.